A single sample is the source of the 10 T cell receptor beta chains below, sequenced in a study of T cell repertoires in cytomegalovirus infection. In TCRdb, the reads were re-called with MiXCR into one record per CDR3 protein. The sample shows 65,000 to 90,000 distinct CDR3 sequences, 3.5% to 4.5% of them seen only once. Sequencing was performed on PBMCs. These receptors came from a human donor in good health (CMV status not recorded). Some clones in this sample may be carry-over from other donors' samples.

This clonotype has at least ten counts. The rearrangement joins TRBV18 to TRBJ1-5; 9 nucleotides agree with TRBD1. V dropped 3 bases and J dropped 2; count of bases not matched to a gene: 2. This CDR3 has 15 amino acids. CDR1 is KGHSH and CDR2 is LQKENI in the germline V gene. The CDR3 DNA follows: TGTGCCAGCTCACCCGGGACAGGGCGCAATCAGCCCCAGCATTTT. Amino acids: CASSPGTGRNQPQHF.

This clonotype was counted ten times or more. This chain uses TRBV12-3 or TRBV12-4 with TRBJ1-5, with 7 bases aligning to TRBD1. CDR3 size: 17 residues. With V trimmed by 1 base and J by 0 bases, 6 bases remained unmatched. The DNA for the CDR3 is TGTGCCAGCAGTTTAGAAATAGGGGGCTATAGCAATCAGCCCCAGCATTTT. It encodes CASSLEIGGYSNQPQHF.

This clonotype showed up many times. The chain links TRBV28 to TRBJ1-5, with D perhaps TRBD1 (6 bases). The ends were cut back, 4 bases at V and 4 bases at J, with 17 bases in the middle. The CDR3 is 16 amino acids. CDR1 MDHEN and CDR2 SYDVKM come from the germline V gene. For the CDR3, the DNA is TGTGCCAGCAGTTCCCCCACAGGGACGGGAAATCAGCCCCAGCATTTT. This encodes CASSSPTGTGNQPQHF.

This clonotype occurred many times. The gene calls are TRBV2 and TRBJ1-1; maybe TRBD1 (6 bases). This CDR3 is 14 amino acids long. The ends were cut back, 3 bases at V and 4 bases at J, with 12 bases in the middle. Germline values: CDR1 SNHLY, CDR2 FYNNEI. As DNA, the CDR3 is TGTGCCAGCAGTGATTGGGGGCGAAGCACTGAAGCTTTCTTT. This translates into CASSDWGRSTEAFF. Drawing the rest from reference TRBV2 and TRBJ1-1, the complete variable domain is EPEVTQTPSHQVTQMGQEVILRCVPISNHLYFYWYRQILGQKVEFLVSFYNNEISEKSEIFDDQFSVERPDGSNFTLKIRSTKLEDSAMYFCASSDWGRSTEAFFGQGTRLTVV.

This clonotype came up many times. The chain uses TRBV7-9 and TRBJ2-7; D is uncertain. Germline lookup yields CDR1 SEHNR and CDR2 FQNEAQ (reference sequence). CDR3 length equals 14 residues. The V and J ends lost 1 base and 0 bases respectively, with 7 bases between them. The CDR3 loop reads CASSLEADSYEQYF. CDR3 in DNA: TGTGCCAGCAGCTTAGAGGCAGACTCCTACGAGCAGTACTTC.

This clonotype was detected many times. The chain recombines TRBV7-6 with TRBJ1-1; no firm D call. Per the germline V gene, CDR1 is SGHVS and CDR2 is FNYEAQ. The V end lost 5 bases, the J end lost 4 bases, and 14 bases lay between the germline ends. The length of the CDR3 is 14 residues. The CDR3 is CASSPRPGPTEAFF. The CDR3 nucleotides read TGTGCCAGCAGCCCCCGCCCCGGACCCACTGAAGCTTTCTTT.

This clonotype was recorded at least ten times. The genes are TRBV7-8 and TRBJ1-1; 8 bases line up with TRBD1. CDR3 length: 16 amino acids. Germline V gene sequence: CDR1 SGHVS, CDR2 FQNEAQ. The V and J ends lost 5 bases and 1 base, in that order; junction bases with no gene match: 9. Here the CDR3 DNA reads TGTGCCAGCAGCGCGCCAGACAGGGGACCGAACACTGAAGCTTTCTTT. Protein: CASSAPDRGPNTEAFF.

This clonotype was detected many times. The chain's CDR3 is CASSLRAQGVNQPQHF. The CDR3 region has the DNA TGTGCCAGCAGCTTACGCGCCCAGGGGGTAAATCAGCCCCAGCATTTT. The V gene is TRBV7-2, the J gene TRBJ1-5; the match to TRBD1 covers 7 bases. The CDR3 contains 16 residues. Germline V lookup: CDR1 SGHTA, CDR2 FQGNSA. V trimming: 2 bases; J trimming: 4 bases; junction bases outside the gene matches: 8.

This clonotype came up many times. J is TRBJ2-7 and V is TRBV30, with D unclear. The CDR3 is made up of 11 amino acids. Germline CDR1 and CDR2: GTSNPN and SVGIG (reference sequence). The V end lost 3 bases, the J end lost 4 bases, and 7 bases lay between the germline ends. This CDR3 is CAWRNGYEQYF. The CDR3 DNA reads as TGTGCCTGGAGGAATGGTTACGAGCAGTACTTC.

This clonotype was recorded many times. This sequence joins TRBV18 and TRBJ1-1; D is unclear. This CDR3 is 12 amino acids long. Germline-derived CDR1 and CDR2 are KGHSH and LQKENI. Trimming removed 4 bases at V and 7 bases at J, with 10 bases between. The CDR3 loop reads CASSQDGHEAFF. CDR3 DNA: TGTGCCAGCTCACAGGACGGGCATGAAGCTTTCTTT.